What follows is one T cell receptor (beta chain) and its context. Its antigen is unknown. These data belong to a study of cytomegalovirus exposure and HLA in healthy donors. The study's findings and limits: As was reported, the classifier diagnosed cytomegalovirus status with high specificity and sensitivity. Specificity for CMV antigens was confirmed in vitro for a few of the CMV-associated chains. According to the study, 160 or so TCR beta chains were cytomegalovirus-associated.

Libraries were prepared by immunoSEQ multiplex PCR; TCRdb keeps only in-frame clonotypes and omits some of them. In the table there are tens of thousands of clones, approximately 94% of which are singletons. Germline V lookup: CDR1 SQVTM, CDR2 ANQGSEA. The CDR3 covers 12 residues. V gave up 4 bases and J gave up 8 bases; unmatched junction bases: 5. The donors were part of the roughly 120-subject validation cohort, which stood apart from the approximately 700-subject first cohort. The sequenced material came from PBMCs. This chain links TRBV29-1 with TRBJ1-2; 9 bases line up with TRBD1. This receptor was taken from a woman aged 18 to 35 in good health and CMV-seropositive. This CDR3 reads CSVARGQGGYTF. The CDR3 DNA reads as TGCAGCGTTGCCCGGGGACAGGGAGGCTACACCTTC.